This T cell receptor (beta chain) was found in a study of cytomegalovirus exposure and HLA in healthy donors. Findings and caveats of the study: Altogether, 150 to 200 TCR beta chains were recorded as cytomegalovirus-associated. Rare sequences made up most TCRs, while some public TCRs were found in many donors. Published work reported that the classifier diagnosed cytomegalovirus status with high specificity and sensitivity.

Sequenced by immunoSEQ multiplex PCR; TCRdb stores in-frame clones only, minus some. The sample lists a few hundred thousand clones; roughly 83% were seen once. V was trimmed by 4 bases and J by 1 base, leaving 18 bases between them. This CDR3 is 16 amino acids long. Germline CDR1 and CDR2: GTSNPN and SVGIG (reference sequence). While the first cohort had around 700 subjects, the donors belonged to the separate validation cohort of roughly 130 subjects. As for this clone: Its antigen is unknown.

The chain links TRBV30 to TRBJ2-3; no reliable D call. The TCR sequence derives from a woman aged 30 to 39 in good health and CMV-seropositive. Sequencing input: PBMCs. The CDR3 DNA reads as TGTGCCTGGATTGACATGAAGGGCAGCCGCACAGATACGCAGTATTTT. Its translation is CAWIDMKGSRTDTQYF.